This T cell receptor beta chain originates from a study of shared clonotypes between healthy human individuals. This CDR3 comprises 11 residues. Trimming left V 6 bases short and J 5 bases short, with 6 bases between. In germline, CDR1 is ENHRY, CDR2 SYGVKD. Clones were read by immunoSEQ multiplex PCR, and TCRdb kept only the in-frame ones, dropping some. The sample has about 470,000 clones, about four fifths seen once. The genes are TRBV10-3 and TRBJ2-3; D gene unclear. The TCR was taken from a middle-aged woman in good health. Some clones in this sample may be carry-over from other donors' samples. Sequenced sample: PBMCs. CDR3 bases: TGTGCCATCAGGGGCGGAGATACGCAGTATTTT. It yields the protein CAIRGGDTQYF.